A selection of T cell receptor beta chains follows, all from one sample in a study of blood T cell repertoires in COVID-19. Generated by immunoSEQ multiplex PCR, the TCRdb table keeps only in-frame clones and is missing some. The sample holds 200,000 to 300,000 clones, approximately 84% seen once. The source material was PBMCs or T cells enriched from blood (not recorded which). The source of these receptors is a middle-aged woman with acute COVID-19. The CDR3 runs from the conserved cysteine through the conserved F or W. D genes are given only for firm matches. The size field is filled for only some rows; it gives once, few, many or a size class.

size	length	D	V	J	CDR3	DNA
.	13	TRBD1	TRBV10-1	TRBJ1-1	CATRRTQGPEAFF	TGCGCCACCAGACGGACACAGGGGCCTGAAGCTTTCTTT
.	14	TRBD1	TRBV24-1	TRBJ1-6	CATSKGTDNSPLHF	TGTGCCACCAGTAAAGGGACAGATAATTCACCCCTCCACTTT
few	15	.	TRBV5-8	TRBJ2-1	CASSTGPSSYNEQFF	TGTGCCAGCAGCACAGGGCCGAGCTCCTACAATGAGCAGTTCTTC
.	16	TRBD1	TRBV11-3	TRBJ2-1	CASSLWTGGSYNEQFF	TGTGCCAGCAGCCTTTGGACAGGGGGCTCCTACAATGAGCAGTTCTTC
.	15	.	TRBV5-1	TRBJ2-1	CASSGGTPTYNEQFF	TGCGCCAGCAGCGGAGGGACCCCTACTTACAATGAGCAGTTCTTC
.	17	TRBD2	TRBV27	TRBJ2-5	CASSPGLAGVGQETQYF	TGTGCCAGCAGTCCTGGACTAGCGGGAGTGGGGCAAGAGACCCAGTACTTC
.	13	TRBD1	TRBV6-5	TRBJ1-6	CASMGTGLSPLHF	TGTGCCAGCATGGGGACAGGTCTTTCACCCCTCCACTTT
.	14	.	TRBV11-3	TRBJ2-7	CASSSQDEATEQYF	TGTGCCAGCAGCTCCCAAGACGAGGCCACCGAGCAGTACTTC
.	15	.	TRBV6-2/TRBV6-3	TRBJ2-3	CASSYSGRDADTQYF	TGTGCCAGCAGTTACTCCGGGCGGGATGCAGATACGCAGTATTTT
.	15	TRBD2	TRBV27	TRBJ2-1	CASSLIGRANNEQFF	TGTGCCAGCAGTTTAATCGGGAGGGCGAACAATGAGCAGTTCTTC
.	19	TRBD1	TRBV11-3	TRBJ1-6	CASSHSGTGGRGYNSPLHF	TGTGCCAGCAGCCATTCCGGGACAGGGGGTCGGGGCTATAATTCACCCCTCCACTTT
.	16	.	TRBV4-1	TRBJ1-4	CASSQVQDASDEKLFF	TGCGCCAGCAGCCAAGTACAGGACGCTTCAGATGAAAAACTGTTTTTT
.	15	TRBD1	TRBV11-2	TRBJ2-2	CASSLRTGNTGELFF	TGTGCCAGCAGCTTAAGGACAGGGAACACCGGGGAGCTGTTTTTT
.	15	TRBD1	TRBV4-1	TRBJ1-2	CASSQEQTGGYGYTF	TGCGCCAGCAGCCAAGAACAAACAGGGGGATATGGCTACACCTTC
.	14	.	TRBV5-4	TRBJ1-1	CASSLRTVETEAFF	TGTGCCAGCAGCTTAAGAACAGTAGAAACTGAAGCTTTCTTT
.	17	TRBD2	TRBV7-8	TRBJ2-5	CASSLRRLAGFGETQYF	TGTGCCAGCAGCTTAAGACGACTAGCGGGTTTTGGAGAGACCCAGTACTTC
.	13	.	TRBV5-6	TRBJ2-7	CASSLQDSYEQYF	TGTGCCAGCAGCCTCCAGGATTCCTACGAGCAGTACTTC
.	14	TRBD2	TRBV7-9	TRBJ2-3	CASSVTSGSDTQYF	TGTGCCAGCAGCGTGACTAGCGGGAGTGATACGCAGTATTTT
.	13	.	TRBV7-3	TRBJ2-7	CASSLNRFYEQYF	TGTGCCAGCAGCTTAAACAGGTTCTACGAGCAGTACTTC
.	13	.	TRBV6-1	TRBJ1-2	CASSERLFYGYTF	TGTGCCAGCAGTGAACGACTGTTCTATGGCTACACCTTC
.	16	TRBD2	TRBV7-8	TRBJ2-3	CASSLVTGGETDTQYF	TGTGCCAGCAGCTTAGTAACGGGAGGTGAGACAGATACGCAGTATTTT
.	20	TRBD2	TRBV7-6	TRBJ2-5	CASSLMRGRTSGRAVGTQYF	TGTGCCAGCAGCTTAATGAGGGGACGGACTAGCGGGAGGGCCGTGGGGACCCAGTACTTC
.	15	.	TRBV5-1	TRBJ1-3	CASSDRDNSGNTIYF	TGCGCCAGCAGCGACCGGGACAACTCTGGAAACACCATATATTTT
.	15	TRBD1	TRBV11-2	TRBJ1-2	CASRQPSGTGKGYTF	TGTGCCAGTCGCCAGCCTTCCGGGACAGGGAAAGGCTACACCTTC
.	14	TRBD2	TRBV5-1	TRBJ2-7	CASSLREDPYEQYF	TGCGCCAGCAGCTTGCGGGAGGATCCCTACGAGCAGTACTTC
.	14	TRBD1	TRBV7-9	TRBJ1-2	CASSPGQGLYGYTF	TGTGCCAGCAGCCCGGGACAGGGCCTCTATGGCTACACCTTC
.	15	.	TRBV18	TRBJ2-3	CASSPRQRNTDTQYF	TGTGCCAGCTCACCGAGGCAGCGCAACACAGATACGCAGTATTTT
.	13	.	TRBV19	TRBJ1-1	CASSVTGYTEAFF	TGTGCCAGTAGTGTCACGGGGTACACTGAAGCTTTCTTT
.	14	.	TRBV30	TRBJ2-7	CAWSGRDNPYEQYF	TGTGCCTGGAGTGGCCGGGACAACCCCTACGAGCAGTACTTC
.	16	TRBD2	TRBV9	TRBJ2-1	CASSTRLAASYNEQFF	TGTGCCAGCAGCACCCGACTAGCGGCATCCTACAATGAGCAGTTCTTC